These 30 T cell receptor beta chains were sequenced from one sample in a study of blood T cell repertoires in COVID-19. Sequencing used immunoSEQ multiplex PCR; TCRdb keeps in-frame clones, though not all of them. This sample carries around 120,000 clones, 90% of them seen once, and the ten largest clones take under 4.5%. Sequencing used peripheral blood. The receptors stem from a woman aged 55-75 years with COVID-19, enrolled during active disease.

In DNA, the CDR3 is TGTGCCAGCAGTTACTCGAGTAGTCCGTACAATGAGCAGTTCTTC. This sequence encodes CASSYSSSPYNEQFF. The chain uses TRBV6-6 and TRBJ2-1; D remains ambiguous. The CDR3 is 15 residues long. Germline V gene data show CDR1 as MNHNY and CDR2 as SVGAGI (reference sequence). Trimming took off 0 bases at V and 4 bases at J, with 10 bases between the two ends.

The table lists this clone with a count of one. This chain connects TRBV5-4 to TRBJ2-7; the match to TRBD1 covers 7 bases. Germline CDR1 and CDR2: SGHNT and YYREEE (reference sequence). Trimming removed 6 bases from V and 5 bases from J; junction bases left unmatched: 8. The CDR3 runs to 13 residues. The CDR3 coding sequence is TGTGCCAGCAACAAAGACAGGGTCCACGAGCAGTACTTC. This sequence encodes CASNKDRVHEQYF.

V usage is TRBV27 and J usage is TRBJ2-2; TRBD1 matches at 8 bases. Per the germline V gene, CDR1 is MNHEY and CDR2 is SMNVEV (reference sequence). The V gene end was trimmed by 5 bases and the J gene end by 4 bases; junction bases not matched to a gene: 18. The CDR3 is made up of 19 amino acids. CDR3 DNA: TGTGCCAGCAGTCTAGGGACACGAACAGGGGGTAGGGTCACCGGGGAGCTGTTTTTT. This translates into CASSLGTRTGGRVTGELFF.

J is TRBJ1-5 and V is TRBV30; possibly TRBD1 for D (5 bases). CDR3 length equals 13 residues. Trimming removed 2 bases from V and 4 bases from J, with 9 bases in between. Germline V lookup: CDR1 GTSNPN, CDR2 SVGIG (reference sequence). The CDR3 sequence: CAWSKQDNQPQHF. The CDR3 DNA sequence: TGTGCCTGGAGTAAACAGGATAATCAGCCCCAGCATTTT.

This sequence joins TRBV19 and TRBJ1-5, with D tentatively TRBD1 (5 bases). Deletions cut 3 bases from V and 5 bases from J, with 14 bases between. Germline values: CDR1 LNHDA, CDR2 SQIVND (reference sequence). This CDR3 has 15 amino acids. The CDR3 DNA sequence: TGTGCCAGTAGTATCGGACAACCCTCACATCAGCCCCAGCATTTT. This codes for CASSIGQPSHQPQHF.

The chain links TRBV18 to TRBJ2-7; the D is unclear. The CDR3 consists of 15 residues. Trimming left V 2 bases short and J 1 base short, with 12 bases between. The V gene's germline CDR1 is KGHSH and CDR2 LQKENI. The CDR3 protein is CASSPSAQMSYEQYF. CDR3 nucleotides: TGTGCCAGCTCACCATCTGCACAGATGTCCTACGAGCAGTACTTC.

The chain joins TRBV11-2 to TRBJ1-1; perhaps TRBD1 as D (6 bases). Germline CDR1 is SGHAT and CDR2 is FQNNGV. The CDR3 is 13 residues long. Between the trimmed V and J ends, which lost 5 bases and 0 bases, there was a span of 7 bases. CDR3: CASSRDMNTEAFF. The CDR3 DNA sequence: TGTGCCAGCAGCCGGGACATGAACACTGAAGCTTTCTTT.

This clone was counted between two and nine times. The germline gene is not matched at one end of the junction; a read error may be the cause. This chain joins TRBV19 and TRBJ1-5, with 9 bases aligning to TRBD1. This CDR3 is 15 amino acids long. Germline V CDR1 and CDR2: LNHDA, SQIVND (reference sequence). CDR3 amino acids: CASRTGDRVDQPQHF. For the CDR3, the DNA is TGTGCCAGTAGGACTGGGGACAGGGTGGATCAACCCCAGCATTTT. The full variable domain, in which reference TRBV19 and TRBJ1-5 provide the parts outside the CDR3, is DGGITQSPKYLFRKEGQNVTLSCEQNLNHDAMYWYRQDPGQGLRLIYYSQIVNDFQKGDIAEGYSVSREKKESFPLTVTSAQKNPTAFYLCASRTGDRVDQPQHFGDGTRLSIL.

This chain joins TRBV27 and TRBJ1-1, with TRBD1 identical over 10 bases. Germline V CDR1 and CDR2: MNHEY, SMNVEV (reference sequence). The CDR3 totals 15 residues. V was clipped by 3 bases and J by 4 bases; unmatched bases: 5. Written as DNA, the CDR3 is TGTGCCAGCAGTTTTAAAAGGGACAGGGGCACTGAAGCTTTCTTT. Amino acids: CASSFKRDRGTEAFF.

The rearrangement uses TRBV30 and TRBJ2-2; D ambiguous. The CDR3 is made up of 15 amino acids. V lost 0 bases to trimming and J lost 2 bases, with 10 bases between them. Germline CDR1 is GTSNPN and CDR2 is SVGIG (reference sequence). CDR3 DNA sequence: TGTGCCTGGAGTGTCGTGAACAGAAACACCGGGGAGCTGTTTTTT. Amino acids: CAWSVVNRNTGELFF.

The J gene is TRBJ2-5, the V gene TRBV19; D is undetermined. Deletions cut 9 bases from V and 3 bases from J, with 5 bases between. The germline CDR1 and CDR2 sequences are LNHDA and SQIVND (reference sequence). The CDR3 runs to 10 residues. This CDR3 reads CASFEETQYF. The CDR3 DNA sequence: TGTGCCAGCTTTGAAGAGACCCAGTACTTC.

V gene TRBV6-1 combines with J gene TRBJ1-2; D is possibly TRBD1 (6 bases). V gave up 6 bases and J gave up 4 bases, with 21 bases separating them. The CDR3 loop spans 16 amino acids. The germline gives CDR1 MNHNS, CDR2 SASEGT. The CDR3 region has the DNA TGTGCCAGCAGCGAAATAAGACAGGTAGCTAGCTATGGCTACACCTTC. This sequence encodes CASSEIRQVASYGYTF.

This clone was detected only once. The CDR3 nucleotides read TGTGCCAGCGGCTACGGGTGGGATACGCAGTATTTT. The encoded protein is CASGYGWDTQYF. The V call is TRBV7-2, the J call TRBJ2-3; D is unresolved. The V end was cut by 8 bases, the J end by 6 bases, with 12 bases between. Germline V lookup: CDR1 SGHTA, CDR2 FQGNSA. The CDR3 totals 12 residues.

The chain recombines TRBV9 with TRBJ1-1; D is uncertain. The germline V and J ends were trimmed by 4 bases and 1 base, with 20 bases remaining between them. CDR1 and CDR2 (germline): SGDLS, YYNGEE. The CDR3 is 17 residues long. The CDR3 region has the DNA TGTGCCAGCAGCCCTTCCCACGGGGTGGTCGGGAACACTGAAGCTTTCTTT. It translates to CASSPSHGVVGNTEAFF.

This sequence joins TRBV5-6 and TRBJ1-4; D call uncertain. Germline V gene data show CDR1 as SGHDT and CDR2 as YYEEEE. The CDR3 length is 16 residues. Trimming removed 4 bases from V and 0 bases from J, with 13 bases in between. CDR3 bases: TGTGCCAGCAGCCCCGAGTACAGAACAACTAATGAAAAACTGTTTTTT. Its protein is CASSPEYRTTNEKLFF.

The chain has TRBV27 and TRBJ2-7, with TRBD2 as a possible D gene (5 bases). Germline V CDR1 and CDR2: MNHEY, SMNVEV (reference sequence). The CDR3 length is 13 residues. V was cut by 6 bases and J by 2 bases, with 11 bases left in between. This chain's CDR3 is CASSFAGAYEQYF. CDR3 DNA sequence: TGTGCCAGCAGCTTTGCCGGGGCCTACGAGCAGTACTTC.

The chain has TRBV5-1 and TRBJ1-1; TRBD1 matches at 9 bases. The junction had 8 bases not matched to a gene; V was cut back by 1 base and J by 7 bases. This CDR3 is built from 15 residues. From germline, CDR1 is SGHRS and CDR2 YFSETQ. The CDR3 here is CASSLRTGESGEAFF. The CDR3 DNA reads as TGCGCCAGCAGCTTGAGGACAGGGGAGAGCGGTGAAGCTTTCTTT.

CDR3 sequence (DNA): TGTGCCAGCAGCCCTTTTCCCGGGAACACTGAAGCTTTCTTT. This translates into CASSPFPGNTEAFF. V and J are TRBV9 and TRBJ1-1; unclear D gene. V lost 4 bases, J lost 1 base, and 11 bases lay in between. This CDR3 contains 14 residues. Looked up from germline, CDR1 is SGDLS and CDR2 is YYNGEE. Drawing the rest from reference TRBV9 and TRBJ1-1, the complete variable domain is DSGVTQTPKHLITATGQRVTLRCSPRSGDLSVYWYQQSLDQGLQFLIQYYNGEERAKGNILERFSAQQFPDLHSELNLSSLELGDSALYFCASSPFPGNTEAFFGQGTRLTVV.

The genes are TRBV20-1 and TRBJ2-7; TRBD2 matches 7 bases. The length of the CDR3 is 14 residues. Germline V gene sequence: CDR1 DFQATT, CDR2 SNEGSKA (reference sequence). V lost 3 bases, J lost 6 bases, and 11 bases stayed unmatched. Here the CDR3 reads CSASSGGGSPEQYF. The CDR3 DNA sequence: TGCAGTGCTAGTTCCGGGGGAGGGTCCCCCGAGCAGTACTTC.

The chain carries TRBV12-3 or TRBV12-4 and TRBJ1-2; D possibly corresponds to TRBD1 (5 bases). The CDR3 spans 13 residues. V lost 3 bases and J 8 bases, leaving 13 bases between the germline ends. The CDR3 nucleotides read TGTGCCAGCAGTTTTTCGGGGGGTCGCGGCTACACCTTC. This sequence encodes CASSFSGGRGYTF.

The chain carries TRBV12-3 or TRBV12-4 and TRBJ2-5; 9 bases map to TRBD2. V gave up 5 bases and J gave up 5 bases; unmatched junction bases: 3. The CDR3 extends over 13 amino acids. This CDR3 reads CASSPSGGETQYF. CDR3 coding DNA: TGTGCCAGCAGTCCCAGCGGGGGGGAGACCCAGTACTTC.

The chain recombines TRBV12-5 with TRBJ2-3, with 8 nucleotides matching TRBD2. This CDR3 has 14 residues. Germline CDR1 LGHNT, CDR2 FRNRAP. V trimming: 4 bases; J trimming: 5 bases; junction bases outside the gene matches: 5. CDR3 protein: CASGYGGAEDTQYF. CDR3 nucleotide sequence: TGTGCTAGTGGTTACGGGGGGGCCGAAGATACGCAGTATTTT.

The chain has TRBV19 and TRBJ1-2; D is uncertain. V dropped 9 bases and J dropped 3 bases, with 17 bases sitting between them. This CDR3 has 14 amino acids. Germline V gene lookup returns CDR1 LNHDA and CDR2 SQIVND (reference sequence). The CDR3 nucleotides read TGTGCCAGCAAAACCACTCACGGAGACTATGGCTACACCTTC. Translating gives CASKTTHGDYGYTF.

The rearrangement uses TRBV27 and TRBJ2-5; 9 bases line up with TRBD1. Germline V gene lookup returns CDR1 MNHEY and CDR2 SMNVEV (reference sequence). V trimming: 6 bases; J trimming: 3 bases; junction bases outside the gene matches: 14. This CDR3 comprises 17 residues. CDR3 bases: TGTGCCAGCAGGGCCGGGGACAGGGTATCATCGGAAGAGACCCAGTACTTC. This sequence encodes CASRAGDRVSSEETQYF.

J is TRBJ1-1 and V is TRBV11-2; 10 bases align to TRBD1. The V gene's germline CDR1 is SGHAT and CDR2 FQNNGV. The CDR3 extends over 15 amino acids. Trimming cost V 5 bases and J 4 bases; bases outside gene matches: 7. The DNA of the CDR3 is TGTGCCAGCAGCCTGGACAGGGGGACGGTCACTGAAGCTTTCTTT. This codes for CASSLDRGTVTEAFF.

The chain links TRBV4-1 to TRBJ1-1; D is ambiguous. The CDR3 is made up of 16 amino acids. V was trimmed by 1 base and J by 0 bases, leaving 12 bases between them. The V gene's germline CDR1 is MGHRA and CDR2 YSYEKL. The CDR3 spells CASSQVGVAMNTEAFF. The DNA for the CDR3 is TGCGCCAGCAGCCAAGTAGGAGTGGCCATGAACACTGAAGCTTTCTTT.

The chain employs TRBV18 and TRBJ1-3, with 11 bases fitting TRBD1. Germline CDR1 KGHSH, CDR2 LQKENI. This CDR3 contains 15 residues. After removal of 6 bases from V and 10 bases from J, the junction contained 11 bases not matched to a gene. CDR3 amino acids: CASSSSGTGGATIYF. In DNA form, the CDR3 reads TGTGCCAGCTCGTCCTCCGGGACAGGGGGTGCAACCATATATTTT.

As DNA, the CDR3 is TGTGCCAGCAGCTCGGGTAAAGAGACCCAGTACTTC. Translation: CASSSGKETQYF. The chain recombines TRBV11-2 with TRBJ2-5; D is ambiguous. This CDR3 contains 12 residues. Looked up from germline, CDR1 is SGHAT and CDR2 is FQNNGV. Deletions cut 4 bases from V and 3 bases from J, with 6 bases between.

Here the CDR3 DNA reads TGTGCCAGCACCCAGGGGAGAACCAATCAGCCCCAGCATTTT. Amino acids: CASTQGRTNQPQHF. The chain combines TRBV2 with TRBJ1-5; maybe TRBD1 (6 bases). This CDR3 contains 14 residues. Germline V gene lookup returns CDR1 SNHLY and CDR2 FYNNEI. Trimming shortened V by 7 bases and J by 3 bases, and 13 bases separated the two germline ends.

The chain links TRBV18 to TRBJ1-3; maybe TRBD1 (5 bases). V was cut by 3 bases and J by 3 bases, with 12 bases left in between. The length of the CDR3 is 15 residues. Germline V gene sequence: CDR1 KGHSH, CDR2 LQKENI. CDR3 DNA sequence: TGTGCCAGCTCACCCGCCAGGGATCGTGGAAACACCATATATTTT. Translating it yields CASSPARDRGNTIYF.